These 30 T cell receptor beta chains were sequenced from one sample in a study of technical replicates of blood from a few donors (dated 2017 in TCRdb). Library preparation was by the immunoSEQ multiplex PCR assay. TCRdb's version of the immuneACCESS table is confined to in-frame rearrangements and falls short of the full clone set. An unresolved V gene accounts for under half of the shortfall where checked; the remainder is of unknown origin. This sample holds 65,000 to 85,000 clones; approximately 96% were observed only once. Clones ranked in the top ten supply 0.2% of the sample. Input material: T cells isolated from PBMCs. These receptors all stem from a human donor in good health.

This clone was seen once. This rearrangement joins TRBV9 to TRBJ1-1; D unclear. From germline, CDR1 is SGDLS and CDR2 YYNGEE. This CDR3 has 14 amino acids. Trimming cost V 4 bases and J 1 base, with 11 bases left between them. The CDR3 DNA reads TGTGCCAGCAGCCTGGCAGGAAGGAACACTGAAGCTTTCTTT. This codes for CASSLAGRNTEAFF.

This chain connects TRBV9 to TRBJ2-2; 13 bases align to TRBD2. Germline V CDR1 and CDR2: SGDLS, YYNGEE. The CDR3 length is 15 residues. V was pared by 3 bases and J by 5 bases, with 1 base of the junction left unmatched. CDR3 sequence (DNA): TGTGCCAGCAGCGGGACTAGCGGGAGAACCGGGGAGCTGTTTTTT. Translating gives CASSGTSGRTGELFF.

The chain uses TRBV28 and TRBJ1-3, with 10 bases fitting TRBD1. CDR1 and CDR2 (germline): MDHEN, SYDVKM. The ends lost 3 bases at V and 4 bases at J; junction bases unmatched: 3. The CDR3 loop spans 15 amino acids. DNA for the CDR3: TGTGCCAGCAGTTTTGGGACAGGGGAAGGAAACACCATATATTTT. Translated, it gives CASSFGTGEGNTIYF.

The chain links TRBV7-9 to TRBJ1-4; 7 bases agree with TRBD1. The CDR3 has 15 residues. Germline trimming cut 7 bases from V and 8 bases from J; bases unmatched to any gene: 13. The germline V gene encodes CDR1 SEHNR and CDR2 FQNEAQ (reference sequence). CDR3 region: CASNFTGATREKLFF. CDR3 DNA sequence: TGTGCCAGCAACTTCACAGGGGCAACTAGGGAAAAACTGTTTTTT.

CDR3 sequence: CASRGQDTQYF. The CDR3 region has the DNA TGCGCCAGCAGGGGACAGGATACGCAGTATTTT. The chain uses TRBV5-1 and TRBJ2-3; 7 positions match TRBD1. The J segment lost 6 bases and the V segment lost 5 bases, leaving 0 bases of the junction unmatched. The CDR3 extends over 11 amino acids. From germline, CDR1 is SGHRS and CDR2 YFSETQ.

The chain employs TRBV9 and TRBJ1-1; D is undetermined. Looked up from germline, CDR1 is SGDLS and CDR2 is YYNGEE. Trimming removed 3 bases from V and 11 bases from J, with 17 bases in between. The CDR3 is made up of 13 amino acids. The CDR3 here is CASSAQVGGGAFF. CDR3 DNA: TGTGCCAGCAGCGCCCAAGTCGGCGGAGGGGCTTTCTTT.

The CDR3 sequence: CASSTGTDSYEQYF. Here the CDR3 DNA reads TGTGCCAGCAGTACCGGGACAGACTCCTACGAGCAGTACTTC. This chain connects TRBV6-5 to TRBJ2-7; 7 nucleotides line up with TRBD1. This CDR3 spans 14 amino acids. J gave up 0 bases and V 5 bases, and 4 bases lay outside the gene matches. The germline V gene has CDR1 MNHEY and CDR2 SVGAGI.

This clone was counted a single time. V and J are TRBV4-2 and TRBJ1-2, with D unclear. This CDR3 has 15 residues. With 0 bases removed from V and 3 bases from J, the gap between germline ends came to 11 bases. CDR1 and CDR2 from the germline V gene are LGHNA and YNFKEQ. CDR3 residues: CASSQDGDVYYGYTF. In nucleotides, the CDR3 is TGTGCCAGCAGCCAAGATGGAGACGTTTACTATGGCTACACCTTC.

The chain is built from TRBV5-6 and TRBJ1-5; a weak D match, TRBD1 (5 bases). In germline, CDR1 is SGHDT, CDR2 YYEEEE. Between the trimmed V and J ends, which lost 1 base and 5 bases, there was a span of 16 bases. The CDR3 consists of 16 residues. The CDR3 spells CASSLMVGAGHQPQHF. CDR3 DNA sequence: TGTGCCAGCAGCTTGATGGTTGGGGCAGGTCATCAGCCCCAGCATTTT.

The gene calls are TRBV19 and TRBJ2-5; possible D gene TRBD1, 5 bases. The germline V gene has CDR1 LNHDA and CDR2 SQIVND (reference sequence). The germline V and J ends were trimmed by 6 bases and 2 bases, with 19 bases remaining between them. CDR3 length: 16 residues. This CDR3 reads CASSNSGMASQETQYF. CDR3 in DNA: TGTGCCAGTAGCAATTCAGGGATGGCGTCTCAAGAGACCCAGTACTTC.

J is TRBJ2-7 and V is TRBV4-1; 9 positions match TRBD1. Per germline, CDR1 MGHRA and CDR2 YSYEKL. With V trimmed by 3 bases and J by 6 bases, 9 bases remained unmatched. The CDR3 is 15 residues long. This chain's CDR3 is CASSHPGQGKAEQYF. CDR3 DNA: TGCGCCAGCAGCCACCCGGGACAGGGAAAGGCCGAGCAGTACTTC.

The rearrangement joins TRBV14 to TRBJ2-3, with TRBD2 matching 11 bases. V lost 4 bases, J lost 1 base, and 4 bases stayed unmatched. From germline, CDR1 is SGHDN and CDR2 FVKESK. This CDR3 comprises 16 residues. CDR3 in amino acids: CASSRVAGGGTDTQYF. The CDR3 DNA sequence: TGTGCCAGCAGCCGAGTAGCGGGGGGGGGCACAGATACGCAGTATTTT.

The genes are TRBV10-3 and TRBJ1-5, with D possibly TRBD1 on 5 matching bases. Germline V gene sequence: CDR1 ENHRY, CDR2 SYGVKD. V shed 6 bases and J shed 2 bases, with 11 bases lying between them. CDR3 size: 14 residues. CDR3 region: CAIRKGGGNQPQHF. The DNA of the CDR3 is TGTGCCATCAGGAAGGGAGGGGGCAATCAGCCCCAGCATTTT.

The chain couples TRBV27 to TRBJ2-7; 7 nucleotides agree with TRBD2. Germline V gene sequence: CDR1 MNHEY, CDR2 SMNVEV (reference sequence). Trimming removed 2 bases from V and 5 bases from J; junction bases left unmatched: 9. The CDR3 is 15 amino acids. This CDR3 is CASSLSGGGFNEQYF. The CDR3 DNA sequence: TGTGCCAGCAGTTTAAGTGGGGGAGGGTTCAACGAGCAGTACTTC.

The genes are TRBV5-5 and TRBJ2-7; 9 nucleotides match TRBD1. CDR1 SGHKS and CDR2 YYEKEE come from the germline V gene (reference sequence). The CDR3 is 14 residues long. The V gene end was trimmed by 4 bases and the J gene end by 5 bases; junction bases not matched to a gene: 7. The CDR3 DNA is TGTGCCAGCAGCCCCGGGACAGGGATTGACGAGCAGTACTTC. This sequence encodes CASSPGTGIDEQYF.

In this sample, this clone turned up once. The V call is TRBV6-1, the J call TRBJ2-7; maybe TRBD2 (5 bases). Germline V gene lookup returns CDR1 MNHNS and CDR2 SASEGT. The CDR3 covers 15 residues. The V end was cut by 2 bases, the J end by 5 bases, with 16 bases between. CDR3 protein: CASSESGYVLHEQYF. The DNA for the CDR3 is TGTGCCAGCAGTGAATCGGGGTACGTTCTCCACGAGCAGTACTTC.

The DNA for the CDR3 is TGTGCCTGGAGCGGGGGAACCGTTAACTATGGCTACACCTTC. Translated, it gives CAWSGGTVNYGYTF. V and J are TRBV30 and TRBJ1-2; D is perhaps TRBD1 (5 bases). V was cut by 3 bases and J by 1 base, with 12 bases left in between. Per the germline V gene, CDR1 is GTSNPN and CDR2 is SVGIG (reference sequence). The CDR3 is made up of 14 amino acids.

The CDR3 DNA reads as TGCGCCAGCAGCTTACGCGGGCACGGAGAGACCCAGTACTTC. As protein: CASSLRGHGETQYF. This chain joins TRBV5-1 and TRBJ2-5; TRBD2 might be the D (5 bases). This CDR3 has 14 amino acids. The V end was cut by 2 bases, the J end by 4 bases, with 12 bases between. The germline gives CDR1 SGHRS, CDR2 YFSETQ. The entire variable domain, with the rest obtained from reference TRBV5-1 and TRBJ2-5, is as follows: KAGVTQTPRYLIKTRGQQVTLSCSPISGHRSVSWYQQTPGQGLQFLFEYFSETQRNKGNFPGRFSGRQFSNSRSEMNVSTLELGDSALYLCASSLRGHGETQYFGPGTRLLVL.

V usage is TRBV7-2 and J usage is TRBJ2-2; weak D call: TRBD2 (6 bases). Trimming shortened V by 2 bases and J by 3 bases, and 10 bases separated the two germline ends. Germline assignment: CDR1 SGHTA and CDR2 FQGNSA. The CDR3 loop spans 15 amino acids. CDR3 residues: CASSLFGTHTGELFF. Here the CDR3 DNA reads TGTGCCAGCAGCTTATTCGGGACTCACACCGGGGAGCTGTTTTTT. The whole variable domain, remainder taken from reference TRBV7-2 and TRBJ2-2, is GAGVSQSPSNKVTEKGKDVELRCDPISGHTALYWYRQSLGQGLEFLIYFQGNSAPDKSGLPSDRFSAERTGGSVSTLTIQRTQQEDSAVYLCASSLFGTHTGELFFGEGSRLTVL.

The chain joins TRBV13 to TRBJ2-5; 13 bases align to TRBD2. Germline V CDR1 and CDR2: PRHDT, FYEKMQ (reference sequence). The length of the CDR3 is 16 residues. The V and J ends lost 4 bases and 0 bases, in that order; junction bases with no gene match: 2. The CDR3 protein is CASSSGLAGDQETQYF. The CDR3 DNA sequence: TGTGCCAGCAGCTCAGGACTAGCGGGAGACCAAGAGACCCAGTACTTC. Based on the CDR3 plus reference TRBV13 and TRBJ2-5, the full variable domain is AAGVIQSPRHLIKEKRETATLKCYPIPRHDTVYWYQQGPGQDPQFLISFYEKMQSDKGSIPDRFSAQQFSDYHSELNMSSLELGDSALYFCASSSGLAGDQETQYFGPGTRLLVL.

This sequence joins TRBV4-2 and TRBJ1-2; TRBD1 is a possible D gene (6 bases). From germline, CDR1 is LGHNA and CDR2 YNFKEQ. The CDR3 runs 18 residues. V lost 4 bases, J lost 4 bases, and 25 bases lay in between. This CDR3 is CASSPVGGSGGQSYGYTF. CDR3 DNA: TGTGCCAGCAGCCCAGTGGGGGGGAGCGGGGGGCAGAGCTATGGCTACACCTTC.

CDR3 loop: CASSAPTEAFF. The CDR3 DNA is TGTGCCAGCAGCGCTCCGACTGAAGCTTTCTTT. The chain recombines TRBV9 with TRBJ1-1; D call uncertain. V lost 3 bases and J 5 bases, leaving 5 bases between the germline ends. Germline CDR1 is SGDLS and CDR2 is YYNGEE. This CDR3 comprises 11 residues. The whole variable domain, remainder taken from reference TRBV9 and TRBJ1-1, is DSGVTQTPKHLITATGQRVTLRCSPRSGDLSVYWYQQSLDQGLQFLIQYYNGEERAKGNILERFSAQQFPDLHSELNLSSLELGDSALYFCASSAPTEAFFGQGTRLTVV.

The gene calls are TRBV6-5 and TRBJ1-4; 9 nucleotides match TRBD1. V trimming: 6 bases; J trimming: 8 bases; junction bases outside the gene matches: 4. This CDR3 has 13 amino acids. Germline V gene data show CDR1 as MNHEY and CDR2 as SVGAGI. DNA of the CDR3: TGTGCCAGCAGCCGCGGGACAGGGGAAAAACTGTTTTTT. Translating it yields CASSRGTGEKLFF.

The count of this clone is one. CDR3 protein: CASSIRDEDTEAFF. The DNA of the CDR3 is TGTGCCAGTAGTATTCGGGATGAGGACACTGAAGCTTTCTTT. This chain uses TRBV19 with TRBJ1-1; D is unresolved. Germline V CDR1 and CDR2: LNHDA, SQIVND (reference sequence). The CDR3 has 14 residues. Trimming pared 3 bases from V and 3 bases from J, leaving 11 bases between.

V and J are TRBV29-1 and TRBJ2-1, with TRBD2 matching over 8 bases. The ends lost 7 bases at V and 3 bases at J; junction bases unmatched: 8. Germline CDR1 SQVTM, CDR2 ANQGSEA. The CDR3 has 14 amino acids. DNA for the CDR3: TGCAGCGCCTTTCAAGCGGGGGTCTACAATGAGCAGTTCTTC. Translated: CSAFQAGVYNEQFF.

The rearrangement uses TRBV11-2 and TRBJ2-3, with D unresolved. The germline V gene has CDR1 SGHAT and CDR2 FQNNGV. The CDR3 spans 17 residues. V was clipped by 1 base and J by 1 base, with 15 bases between them. The CDR3 loop is CASSLVMSLRGTDTQYF. The CDR3 DNA reads as TGTGCCAGCAGCTTAGTGATGTCACTTAGAGGCACAGATACGCAGTATTTT.

The chain joins TRBV5-1 to TRBJ2-7; perhaps TRBD2 as D (5 bases). Trimming shortened V by 4 bases and J by 3 bases, and 17 bases separated the two germline ends. Germline CDR1 is SGHRS and CDR2 is YFSETQ. CDR3 length: 15 amino acids. The CDR3 DNA sequence: TGCGCCAGCAGCCTACTTTCCGGGAACAGCTACGAGCAGTACTTC. Translation gives CASSLLSGNSYEQYF.

The chain combines TRBV5-1 with TRBJ2-1, with D possibly being TRBD2 (5 bases). The CDR3 has 16 residues. Trimming shortened V by 3 bases and J by 4 bases, and 17 bases separated the two germline ends. Germline assignment: CDR1 SGHRS and CDR2 YFSETQ. The CDR3 here is CASSSSEGQNYNEQFF. CDR3 nucleotide sequence: TGCGCCAGCAGCTCCTCTGAGGGCCAGAATTACAATGAGCAGTTCTTC.

The chain carries TRBV5-4 and TRBJ2-7; tentatively, D is TRBD2 (6 bases). CDR3 length equals 15 residues. Trimming shortened V by 3 bases and J by 2 bases, and 15 bases separated the two germline ends. Germline V gene sequence: CDR1 SGHNT, CDR2 YYREEE (reference sequence). The CDR3 loop reads CASSSKLTSTYEQYF. CDR3 sequence (DNA): TGTGCCAGCAGCTCGAAGTTAACTAGCACCTACGAGCAGTACTTC.

V and J are TRBV6-5 and TRBJ2-3; maybe TRBD2 (7 bases). The CDR3 covers 16 residues. The V gene's germline CDR1 is MNHEY and CDR2 SVGAGI. V gave up 2 bases and J gave up 1 base, with 13 bases separating them. For the CDR3, the DNA is TGTGCCAGCAGTTACAGTGGCGGGGGCCGCACAGATACGCAGTATTTT. This sequence encodes CASSYSGGGRTDTQYF.